The 7 T cell receptor beta chains given below trace back to one sample, sequenced in a study of memory CD4+ T cells and cytomegalovirus serostatus. Single viable CD3+CD4+CD8-CD45RO+ cells were sorted as the memory CD4+ T cells. Some clones are missing from TCRdb's copy, which holds only in-frame ones; the method was immunoSEQ multiplex PCR. Seen here are tens of thousands of clones, 60% to 80% observed once, and the top ten hold roughly 1.2%. Sequences were obtained from memory CD4+ T cells from blood. These receptors came from an adult in good health and CMV-seropositive.

The V call is TRBV7-9, the J call TRBJ2-5; D ambiguous. Germline CDR1 and CDR2: SEHNR and FQNEAQ (reference sequence). The CDR3 runs 14 residues. V shed 5 bases and J shed 0 bases, with 10 bases lying between them. In DNA, the CDR3 is TGTGCCAGCAGCCCCACCAGGAACCAAGAGACCCAGTACTTC. Residues: CASSPTRNQETQYF.

In its sample, this clone was seen once. The chain employs TRBV6-5 and TRBJ1-3, with TRBD1 matching over 7 bases. V shed 5 bases and J 0 bases; nucleotides not matched to a gene: 4. This CDR3 is built from 15 residues. Germline lookup yields CDR1 MNHEY and CDR2 SVGAGI. The CDR3 reads CASSPDRRSGNTIYF. The CDR3 nucleotides read TGTGCCAGCAGTCCGGACAGGCGCTCTGGAAACACCATATATTTT.

This clone was seen more than once but under ten times. This chain joins TRBV5-4 and TRBJ1-1; TRBD1 might be the D (5 bases). Trimming cost V 4 bases and J 0 bases, with 13 bases left between them. The CDR3 totals 15 residues. From germline, CDR1 is SGHNT and CDR2 YYREEE (reference sequence). In DNA, the CDR3 is TGTGCCAGCAGCAGCGGGGCCTCACTGAACACTGAAGCTTTCTTT. Protein: CASSSGASLNTEAFF.

The genes are TRBV13 and TRBJ2-7, with 8 bases identical to TRBD1. Unmatched junction bases numbered 4, after V lost 5 bases and J lost 1 base. CDR3 length: 14 amino acids. Germline loops: CDR1 PRHDT, CDR2 FYEKMQ (reference sequence). CDR3 bases: TGTGCCAGCAGCGACCGGGACAGGTCCTACGAGCAGTACTTC. It yields the protein CASSDRDRSYEQYF.

The chain is built from TRBV19 and TRBJ2-6, with D perhaps TRBD2 (5 bases). The V and J ends lost 1 base and 5 bases respectively, with 6 bases between them. Germline V gene sequence: CDR1 LNHDA, CDR2 SQIVND (reference sequence). CDR3 length: 14 amino acids. For the CDR3, the DNA is TGTGCCAGTAGTATAGGAGGGAGGGCCAACGTCCTGACTTTC. It translates to CASSIGGRANVLTF.

The chain links TRBV7-2 to TRBJ2-2, with TRBD2 matching 14 bases. The CDR3 consists of 15 residues. The V segment lost 6 bases and the J segment 6 bases; nucleotides outside the gene matches: 3. CDR1 and CDR2 from the germline V gene are SGHTA and FQGNSA. DNA of the CDR3: TGTGCCAGCAGGACGACTAGCGGGGGGGCCGGGGAGCTGTTTTTT. Protein product: CASRTTSGGAGELFF.

This rearrangement joins TRBV6-4 to TRBJ2-1; possible D gene TRBD1, 6 bases. This CDR3 has 15 residues. CDR1 MRHNA and CDR2 SNTAGT come from the germline V gene. The V end lost 6 bases, the J end lost 5 bases, and 17 bases lay between the germline ends. CDR3 DNA sequence: TGTGCCAGCAGCCCCCTAAACGGACAGAACAATGAGCAGTTCTTC. Protein product: CASSPLNGQNNEQFF.